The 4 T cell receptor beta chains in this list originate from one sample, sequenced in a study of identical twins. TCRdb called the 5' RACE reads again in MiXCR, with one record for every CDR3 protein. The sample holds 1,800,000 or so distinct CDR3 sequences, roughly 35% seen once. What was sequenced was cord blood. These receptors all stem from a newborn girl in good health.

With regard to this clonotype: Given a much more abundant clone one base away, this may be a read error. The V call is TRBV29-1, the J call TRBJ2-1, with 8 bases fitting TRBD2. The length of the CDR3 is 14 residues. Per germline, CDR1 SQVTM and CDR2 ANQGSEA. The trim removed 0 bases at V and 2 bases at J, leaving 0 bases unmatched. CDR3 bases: TGCAGCGTTGAAGAACTAGCGGCCTACAATGAGCAGTTCTTC. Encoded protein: CSVEELAAYNEQFF.

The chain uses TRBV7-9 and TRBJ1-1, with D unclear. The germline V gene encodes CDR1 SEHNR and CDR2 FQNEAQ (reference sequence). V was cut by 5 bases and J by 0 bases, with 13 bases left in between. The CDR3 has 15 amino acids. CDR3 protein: CASSHPEILNTEAFF. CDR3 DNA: TGTGCCAGCAGCCACCCAGAGATACTGAACACTGAAGCTTTCTTT. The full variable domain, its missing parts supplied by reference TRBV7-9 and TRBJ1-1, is DTGVSQNPRHKITKRGQNVTFRCDPISEHNRLYWYRQTLGQGPEFLTYFQNEAQLEKSRLLSDRFSAERPKGSFSTLEIQRTEQGDSAMYLCASSHPEILNTEAFFGQGTRLTVV.

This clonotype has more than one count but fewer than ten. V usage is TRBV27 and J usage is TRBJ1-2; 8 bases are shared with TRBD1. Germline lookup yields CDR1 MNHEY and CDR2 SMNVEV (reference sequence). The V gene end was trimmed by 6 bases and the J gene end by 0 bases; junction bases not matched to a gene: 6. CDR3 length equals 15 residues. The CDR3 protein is CASRSQGATNYGYTF. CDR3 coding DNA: TGTGCCAGCAGAAGTCAGGGGGCAACTAACTATGGCTACACCTTC.

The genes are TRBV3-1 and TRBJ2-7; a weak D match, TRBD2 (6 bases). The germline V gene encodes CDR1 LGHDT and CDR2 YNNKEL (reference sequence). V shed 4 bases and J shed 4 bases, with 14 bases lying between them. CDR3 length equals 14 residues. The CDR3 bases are TGTGCCAGCAGCCTATCCATGGGACTGTACGAGCAGTACTTC. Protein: CASSLSMGLYEQYF.